This T cell receptor (beta chain) was sequenced during a study of T cells after yellow fever vaccination (dated by TCRdb to the late 2010s). Looking at the study overall: The SMART-Seq v4 Ultra Low Input RNA kit was used to prepare libraries from fractions with low cell numbers. Bulk TCR alpha and beta repertoires were sequenced longitudinally to track T-cell clones before and after primary and booster YFV17D yellow fever vaccination. The cohort comprised two healthy male donors, one aged 18 to 30 and one aged 30 to 40 years. Blood was drawn at multiple timepoints before and after primary and secondary immunization, with bulk PBMC replicates and cell subsets isolated.

From the cysteine through the phenylalanine, the CDR3 covers 15 amino acids. Only the CDR3 DNA stays, 45 bases, in frame from base 1. Based on the germline V gene, the CDR1 and CDR2 sequences are SGDLS and YYNGEE. Relative to germline, V is missing 4 bases and J is missing 7 bases, with 7 bases of the junction outside any gene match. The paper's findings and limits, for the study overall: Most clones expanded after primary vaccination (around 96% of CD4 and roughly 91% of CD8) were re-detected after the booster, suggesting that broad memory maintenance occurred. Compared with the primary T-cell response, the secondary T-cell response was weaker but faster, peaking on day 5 rather than day 15. Because abundant contaminating clonotypes from the bulk population could be contained in FACS-sorted repertoires, computational filtering was required. The study included only a couple of donors, which limits how far the findings can be generalized. A small fraction of clonotypes showed up in both the CD4 and CD8 compartments, probably as a result of convergent recombination.

The sequencer listed for this sample is Illumina NovaSeq 6000. TCR cDNA was synthesized by 5'RACE template switching, which introduced a universal primer site and unique molecular identifiers. Priming of cDNA synthesis was performed from both the TCR alpha and TCR beta constant segments. Libraries were amplified in two PCR steps, with sample barcodes and sequencing adapters added in the second step. Libraries were sequenced on Illumina HiSeq 2500 (2x100 bp) or NovaSeq (2x150 bp). From the authors' description of their analysis: Reads were demultiplexed and collapsed into UMI consensus sequences with MIGEC, and V(D)J alignment was performed with MiXCR. Using edgeR on replicate PBMC samples, clonotypes were called vaccine-responding if FDR was below 0.01 and the log2 fold change was above 5 up to day 15. Each bulk clonotype was labeled CD4 or CD8 based on which sequenced repertoire, CD4 or CD8, contained the clonotype at higher abundance. TCRdb trimmed the raw reads at Q25, called clones with MiXCR and kept productive beta chains. CDR3 protein duplicates are merged, each entry listing the most common genes and DNA. The V and J calls, along with clone size, are taken from TCRdb and not from the paper's own processing. Recorded for this sample are a few hundred thousand distinct CDR3 sequences; around 9.3% of them occurred a single time. Of the sample, around 3.4% falls within the top ten clones.

In light of the paper, this sample's treatment or condition label describes: live attenuated yellow fever vaccine strain. A standard Ficoll-Paque protocol was used to isolate PBMCs from peripheral blood. Dynabeads CD4 and CD8 positive selection kits were used to isolate CD4 and CD8 T-cell fractions. TriZol was used to extract RNA from bulk PBMCs, CD4 and CD8 fractions, and dextramer-positive and dextramer-negative fractions. This clonotype was counted ten times or more. It lacks a known antigen. Base qualities are not provided; no much larger clone lies one nucleotide away. This TCR derives from a man between 18 and 35 years old who received the YFV17D yellow fever vaccine. This chain joins TRBV9 to TRBJ2-1; TRBD2 matches 11 bases in the middle. Source: CD4+ T cells sorted from PBMCs, taken 5 days after the yellow fever booster vaccination. The bases read TGTGCCAGCAGCATAGAGACTAGCGGGGAGAATGAGCAGTTCTTC. It specifies CASSIETSGENEQFF.